Below are 5 T cell receptor beta chains sequenced from a single sample in a study of T-cell reconstitution after alpha-beta-depleted transplantation in children. Unique molecular identifiers were incorporated during preparation of the TCRbeta library. TCRdb used MiXCR to reprocess the PCR reads, holding one entry per CDR3 protein. The sample records about 640,000 distinct CDR3 sequences, approximately 12% being singletons. The source material was PBMCs, mostly from graft donor cells, sampled 360 days after TCRalphabeta/CD19-depleted stem cell transplant. The source is a male patient aged 10-17 years who had a stem cell transplant for acute myeloid leukemia, so the T cells may come from the graft donor.

V usage is TRBV9 and J usage is TRBJ2-1; 11 nucleotides agree with TRBD2. CDR3 size: 18 residues. From germline, CDR1 is SGDLS and CDR2 YYNGEE. V was clipped by 1 base and J by 6 bases; unmatched bases: 12. In nucleotides, the CDR3 is TGTGCCAGCAGCGTAAGACTAGCGGGAATCATCCCCTCCAATGAGCAGTTCTTC. Translation: CASSVRLAGIIPSNEQFF.

This clonotype was seen more than once but under ten times. This CDR3 reads CASGNRGRETQYF. Here the CDR3 DNA reads TGTGCCAGCGGAAACAGGGGGCGGGAGACCCAGTACTTC. The chain has TRBV7-9 and TRBJ2-5; 9 positions agree with TRBD1. This CDR3 has 13 residues. Germline values: CDR1 SEHNR, CDR2 FQNEAQ (reference sequence). V shed 8 bases, J shed 5 bases, and the junction held 6 bases outside the gene matches.

As regards this clonotype: A read error is possible here, since a much larger clone lies one base away. The rearrangement uses TRBV15 and TRBJ2-7; tentative D call: TRBD2 (6 bases). Germline V lookup: CDR1 LNHNV, CDR2 YYDKDF (reference sequence). CDR3 length: 16 residues. CDR3 sequence: CATSRERLAISYEEYF. The DNA of the CDR3 is TGTGCCACCAGCAGAGAGCGGCTAGCGATCTCCTACGAGGAGTACTTC. Combining the CDR3 with reference TRBV15 and TRBJ2-7 gives the whole variable domain DAMVIQNPRYQVTQFGKPVTLSCSQTLNHNVMYWYQQKSSQAPKLLFHYYDKDFNNEADTPDNFQSRRPNTSFCFLDIRSPGLGDTAMYLCATSRERLAISYEEYFGPGTRLTVT.

The genes are TRBV28 and TRBJ2-2; unclear D gene. The CDR3 extends over 15 amino acids. The germline V gene has CDR1 MDHEN and CDR2 SYDVKM. V was shortened by 8 bases and J by 4 bases, with 17 bases between the two germline ends. CDR3 residues: CASSTLPRFTGELFF. The CDR3 DNA reads TGTGCCAGCTCCACGTTACCCCGATTCACCGGGGAGCTGTTTTTT.

The rearrangement uses TRBV18 and TRBJ2-5; D ambiguous. This CDR3 is 12 amino acids long. Germline CDR1 and CDR2: KGHSH and LQKENI. The V end was cut by 5 bases, the J end by 1 base, with 5 bases between. The CDR3 spells CASSSTQETQYF. DNA of the CDR3: TGTGCCAGCTCATCGACCCAAGAGACCCAGTACTTC.